This T cell receptor beta chain was captured by sequencing in a study of blood T cell repertoires in COVID-19. Seattle enrolled patients during active infection and tracked them longitudinally. Generated by immunoSEQ multiplex PCR, the TCRdb table keeps only in-frame clones and is missing some. Among some 450,000 clones, 70% to 90% were seen once, and the ten largest hold around an eighth. The CDR3 sequence is 14 residues long. Trimming took 0 bases from V and 5 from J, leaving 10 bases between them. CDR1 and CDR2 from the germline V gene are WNHNN and SYGVQD (reference sequence). Sequenced: peripheral blood. The receptor comes from a woman between 45 and 60 years old with COVID-19, enrolled during active disease. The rearrangement joins TRBV10-1 to TRBJ2-5, with TRBD1 as a possible D gene (6 bases). CDR3 amino acids: CASSESRGRETQYF. The CDR3 DNA follows: TGCGCCAGCAGTGAGTCCAGGGGTAGGGAGACCCAGTACTTC.